Listed below are T cell receptor beta chains from one sample, sequenced in a study of cytotoxic CD8 clonotypes in ibrutinib-treated CLL. Generated by immunoSEQ multiplex PCR, the TCRdb table keeps only in-frame clones and is missing some. Of over 45,000 clones in the sample, 50% to 65% were seen once. The specimen comprised PBMCs, sampled at disease progression, from a patient treated with ibrutinib. The receptors were gathered from a human donor with chronic lymphocytic leukemia. Both conserved end residues are part of each CDR3.

cdr3_aa j_call v_call
CASSQNRGWNTEAFF TRBJ1-1 TRBV4-1
CASSVDQGAQFF TRBJ2-1 TRBV9
CASSIEAGTGELFF TRBJ2-2 TRBV19
CASSLKYGTSNTGELFF TRBJ2-2 TRBV27
CASSLVGSTGELFF TRBJ2-2 TRBV7-3
CASSEDAATSYEQYF TRBJ2-7 TRBV2
CASSFSIGTDAEAFF TRBJ1-1 TRBV28
CASSPGAGRETQYF TRBJ2-5 TRBV18
CASSQDQGGHYGYTF TRBJ1-2 TRBV4-2
CASSPGLGNNQPQHF TRBJ1-5 TRBV7-2
CASSLGAGRETQYF TRBJ2-5 TRBV7-7
CASRLEGGLVNEQYF TRBJ2-7 TRBV5-1
CASSFRLAEVTGELFF TRBJ2-2 TRBV5-6
CASSLDRVHLDQPQHF TRBJ1-5 TRBV11-3
CASSLGDEQYF TRBJ2-7 TRBV27
CASSYSRGSPLHF TRBJ1-6 TRBV6-5
CASSSDTLPDEQYF TRBJ2-7 TRBV7-6
CAWSSRSNQPQHF TRBJ1-5 TRBV30
CASKTSAGEGFGNEQFF TRBJ2-1 TRBV2
CASSPPRQVQELIYGYTF TRBJ1-2 TRBV18
CASNPGGATYEQYF TRBJ2-7 TRBV5-1
CASSLSGVGELFF TRBJ2-2 TRBV7-6
CASSSNPGETDTQYF TRBJ2-3 TRBV11-2
CASQFGGSYGYTF TRBJ1-2 TRBV28
CASSLGTRGLGDSPLHF TRBJ1-6 TRBV5-1
CASSSPTSANNDEQFF TRBJ2-1 TRBV7-3
CASSLEAGGYGYTF TRBJ1-2 TRBV7-2
CAITVGVSPGNTIYF TRBJ1-3 TRBV10-3
CASSSGSITAQYF TRBJ2-7 TRBV28
CASSMGFLGNTEAFF TRBJ1-1 TRBV19
CASTGWDRYYEQYF TRBJ2-7 TRBV10-3
CASRLDTGLNQPQHF TRBJ1-5 TRBV5-1
CASSEGTGDEQYF TRBJ2-7 TRBV6-1